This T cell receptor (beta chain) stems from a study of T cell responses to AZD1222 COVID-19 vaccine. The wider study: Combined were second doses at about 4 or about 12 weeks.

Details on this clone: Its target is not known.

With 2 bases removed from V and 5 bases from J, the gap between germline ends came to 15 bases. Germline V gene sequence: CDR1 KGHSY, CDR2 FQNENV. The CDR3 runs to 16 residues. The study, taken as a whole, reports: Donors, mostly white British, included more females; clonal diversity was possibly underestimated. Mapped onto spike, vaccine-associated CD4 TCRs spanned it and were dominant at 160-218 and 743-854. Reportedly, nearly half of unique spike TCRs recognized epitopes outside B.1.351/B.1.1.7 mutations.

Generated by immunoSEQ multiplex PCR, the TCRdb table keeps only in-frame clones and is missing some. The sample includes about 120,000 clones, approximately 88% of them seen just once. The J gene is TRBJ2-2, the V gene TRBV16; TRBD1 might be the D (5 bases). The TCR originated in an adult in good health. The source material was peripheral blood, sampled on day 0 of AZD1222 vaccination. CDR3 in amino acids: CASSQVQVVRTGELFF. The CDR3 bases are TGTGCCAGCAGCCAAGTACAGGTTGTTCGGACCGGGGAGCTGTTTTTT.